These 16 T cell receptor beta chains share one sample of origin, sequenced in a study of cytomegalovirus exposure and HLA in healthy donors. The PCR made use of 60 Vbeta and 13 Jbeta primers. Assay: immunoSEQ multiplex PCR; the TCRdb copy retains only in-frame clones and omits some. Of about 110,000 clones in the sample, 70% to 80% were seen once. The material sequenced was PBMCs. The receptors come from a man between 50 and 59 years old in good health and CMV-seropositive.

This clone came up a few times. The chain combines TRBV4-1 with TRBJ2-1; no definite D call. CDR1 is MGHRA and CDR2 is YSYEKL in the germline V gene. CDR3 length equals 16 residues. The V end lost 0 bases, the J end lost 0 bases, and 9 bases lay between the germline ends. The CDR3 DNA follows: TGCGCCAGCAGCCAAGATCATTATAGCTCCTACAATGAGCAGTTCTTC. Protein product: CASSQDHYSSYNEQFF.

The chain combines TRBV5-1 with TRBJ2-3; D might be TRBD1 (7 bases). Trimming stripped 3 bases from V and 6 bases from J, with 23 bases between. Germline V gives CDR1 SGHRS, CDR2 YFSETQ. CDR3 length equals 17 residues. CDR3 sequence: CASSSQPTGASGDTQYF. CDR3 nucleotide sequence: TGCGCCAGCAGCTCACAACCTACAGGGGCAAGCGGGGATACGCAGTATTTT.

CDR3 amino acids: CASRSLSMGPFEYF. The CDR3 nucleotides are TGTGCCAGCAGATCCCTTTCAATGGGGCCTTTCGAGTACTTC. The J gene is TRBJ2-5, the V gene TRBV6-6; tentatively, D is TRBD1 (5 bases). V gave up 6 bases and J gave up 12 bases, with 23 bases separating them. Germline CDR1 and CDR2: MNHNY and SVGAGI (reference sequence). The CDR3 is made up of 14 amino acids.

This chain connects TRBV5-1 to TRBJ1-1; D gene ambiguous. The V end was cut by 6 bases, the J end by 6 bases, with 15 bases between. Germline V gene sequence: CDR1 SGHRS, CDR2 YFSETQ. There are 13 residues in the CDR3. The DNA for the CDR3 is TGCGCCAGCACGGGTGCGGGAAGGGCTGAAGCTTTCTTT. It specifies CASTGAGRAEAFF.

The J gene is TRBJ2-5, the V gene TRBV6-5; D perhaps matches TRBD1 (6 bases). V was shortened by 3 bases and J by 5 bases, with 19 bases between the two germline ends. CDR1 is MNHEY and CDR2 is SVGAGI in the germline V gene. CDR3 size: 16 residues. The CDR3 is CASSYSGGAGAETQYF. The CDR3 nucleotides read TGTGCCAGCAGTTATTCCGGTGGGGCAGGGGCGGAGACCCAGTACTTC.

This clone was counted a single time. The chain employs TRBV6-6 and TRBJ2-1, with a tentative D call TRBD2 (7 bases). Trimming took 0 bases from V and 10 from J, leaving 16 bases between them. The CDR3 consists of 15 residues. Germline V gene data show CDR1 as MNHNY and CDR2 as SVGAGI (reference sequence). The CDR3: CASSYSKGGREEQFF. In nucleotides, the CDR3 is TGTGCCAGCAGTTACTCGAAGGGGGGGCGGGAGGAGCAGTTCTTC.

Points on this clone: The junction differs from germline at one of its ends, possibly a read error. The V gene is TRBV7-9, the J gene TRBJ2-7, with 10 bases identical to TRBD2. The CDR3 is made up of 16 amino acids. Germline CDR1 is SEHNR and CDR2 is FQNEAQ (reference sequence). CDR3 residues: CSSSLASGGSSYEQYF. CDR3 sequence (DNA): TGTTCCAGCAGCTTAGCTAGCGGGGGTAGCTCCTACGAGCAGTACTTC.

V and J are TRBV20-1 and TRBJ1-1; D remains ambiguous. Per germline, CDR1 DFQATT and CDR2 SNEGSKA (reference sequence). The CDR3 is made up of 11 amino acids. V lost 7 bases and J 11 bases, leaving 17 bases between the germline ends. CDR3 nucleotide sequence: TGCAGTGGGAAAGGGAGTGGTGAGGCTTTCTTT. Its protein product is CSGKGSGEAFF.

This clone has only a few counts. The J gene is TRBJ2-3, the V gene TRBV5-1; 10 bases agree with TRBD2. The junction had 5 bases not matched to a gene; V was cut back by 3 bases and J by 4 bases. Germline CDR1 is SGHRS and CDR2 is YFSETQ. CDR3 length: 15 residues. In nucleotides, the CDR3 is TGCGCCAGCAGCTCACTAGCGGGGCGGGCAGATACGCAGTATTTT. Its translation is CASSSLAGRADTQYF.

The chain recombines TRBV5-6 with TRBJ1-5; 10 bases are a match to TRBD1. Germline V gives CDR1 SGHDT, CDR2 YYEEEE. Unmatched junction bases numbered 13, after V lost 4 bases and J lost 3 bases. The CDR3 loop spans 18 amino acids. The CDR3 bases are TGTGCCAGCAGCCCGTGGGATACGGACAGGGGGACCAATCAGCCCCAGCATTTT. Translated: CASSPWDTDRGTNQPQHF.

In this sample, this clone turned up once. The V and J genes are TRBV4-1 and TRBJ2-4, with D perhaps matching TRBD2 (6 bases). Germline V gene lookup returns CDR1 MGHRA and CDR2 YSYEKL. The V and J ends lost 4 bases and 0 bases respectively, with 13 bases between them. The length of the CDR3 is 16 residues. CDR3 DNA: TGCGCCAGCAGCCGTGGGGGACTTCTAGCCAAAAACATTCAGTACTTC. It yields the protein CASSRGGLLAKNIQYF.

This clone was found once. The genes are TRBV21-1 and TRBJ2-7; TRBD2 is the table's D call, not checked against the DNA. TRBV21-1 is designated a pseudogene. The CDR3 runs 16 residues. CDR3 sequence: CASSKGDGNSSYEQYF. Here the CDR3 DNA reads TGTGCCAGCAGCAAAGGAGACGGGAATAGCTCCTACGAGCAGTACTTC.

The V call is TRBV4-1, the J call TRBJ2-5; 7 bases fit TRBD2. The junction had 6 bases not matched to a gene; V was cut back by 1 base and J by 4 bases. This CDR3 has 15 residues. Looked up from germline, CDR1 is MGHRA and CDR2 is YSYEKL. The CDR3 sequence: CASSQARTSRETQYF. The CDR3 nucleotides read TGCGCCAGCAGCCAAGCCCGGACTAGTAGAGAGACCCAGTACTTC.

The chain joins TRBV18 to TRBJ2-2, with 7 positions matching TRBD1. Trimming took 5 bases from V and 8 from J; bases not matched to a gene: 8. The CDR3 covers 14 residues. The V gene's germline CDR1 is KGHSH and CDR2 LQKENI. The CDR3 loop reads CASSSETGEGELFF. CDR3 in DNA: TGTGCCAGCTCATCCGAAACAGGGGAAGGGGAGCTGTTTTTT.

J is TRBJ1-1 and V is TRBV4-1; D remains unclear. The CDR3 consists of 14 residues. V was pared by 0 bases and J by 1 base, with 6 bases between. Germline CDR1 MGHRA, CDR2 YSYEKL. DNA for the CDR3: TGCGCCAGCAGCCAAGACAGAACGAACACTGAAGCTTTCTTT. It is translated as CASSQDRTNTEAFF.

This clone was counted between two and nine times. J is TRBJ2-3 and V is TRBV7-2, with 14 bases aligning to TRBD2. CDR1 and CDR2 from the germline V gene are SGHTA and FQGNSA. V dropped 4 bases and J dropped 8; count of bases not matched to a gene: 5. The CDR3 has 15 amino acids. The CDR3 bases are TGTGCCAGCAGCTACGGGACTAGCGGGAGCGGTACGCAGTATTTT. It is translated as CASSYGTSGSGTQYF.